This TCR beta chain derives from a study of chemoradiotherapy in HPV16-positive cancers. Study information: Candidate HPV-specific T-cell clones and common TCR motifs came from functional assays in a couple of HPV16-positive patients.

Profiled with immunoSEQ multiplex PCR; TCRdb holds only in-frame clones, not every one. The sample records around 23,000 clones, around 90% being singletons. Trimming at V came to 3 bases and at J to 5 bases, leaving 8 bases not matched to a gene. CDR3 length: 15 amino acids. The V gene's germline CDR1 is SEHNR and CDR2 FQNEAQ (reference sequence). V is TRBV7-9 and J is TRBJ2-5, with 8 bases that match TRBD1. This sequence was found in a human donor with HPV-associated anogenital cancer. The source material was blood, sampled from a patient who underwent chemoradiotherapy. The CDR3 sequence is CASSFQQGVVETQYF. CDR3 coding DNA: TGTGCCAGCAGCTTCCAACAGGGGGTCGTGGAGACCCAGTACTTC.